This entry lists 4 T cell receptor beta chains sequenced from one sample in a study of blood T cell repertoires in COVID-19. Here immunoSEQ multiplex PCR was the method, and the copy in TCRdb shows in-frame clones only, minus some. Counted here are 30,000 to 45,000 clones, roughly 90% occurring once; the ten biggest clones make up about 12%. Sequenced material: peripheral blood. Receptor source: a man between 65 and 85 years old with acute or convalescent COVID-19.

The V call is TRBV5-4, the J call TRBJ2-7, with D maybe TRBD2 (6 bases). The CDR3 is 13 amino acids. Between the trimmed V and J ends, which lost 0 bases and 5 bases, there was a span of 9 bases. Germline CDR1 reads SGHNT; CDR2 reads YYREEE (reference sequence). CDR3 sequence: CASSLAAGNEQYF. CDR3 nucleotides: TGTGCCAGCAGCTTGGCGGCGGGGAACGAGCAGTACTTC.

The chain is built from TRBV6-5 and TRBJ1-2; weak D call: TRBD1 (6 bases). The CDR3 sequence is 13 residues long. The V end lost 0 bases, the J end lost 8 bases, and 10 bases lay between the germline ends. Germline CDR1 MNHEY, CDR2 SVGAGI. CDR3 bases: TGTGCCAGCAGTTACTCGACAGGCGGAGGCTACACCTTC. Translation: CASSYSTGGGYTF.

The CDR3 nucleotides read TGTGCCAGCAGTGCCCGGCAGGGGGCCGGGGCCAACGTCCTGACTTTC. It encodes CASSARQGAGANVLTF. The chain has TRBV27 and TRBJ2-6; 8 bases map to TRBD1. CDR3 size: 16 residues. Germline values: CDR1 MNHEY, CDR2 SMNVEV (reference sequence). Trimming cost V 5 bases and J 4 bases; bases outside gene matches: 7.

The chain carries TRBV7-2 and TRBJ2-7; D is perhaps TRBD1 (7 bases). The CDR3 is 14 residues long. Germline lookup yields CDR1 SGHTA and CDR2 FQGNSA. The V gene lost 5 bases and the J gene lost 3 bases, with 14 bases spanning the gap. CDR3 nucleotides: TGTGCCAGCAGCCGCGGGACAGATAGCTACGAGCAGTACTTC. Its translation is CASSRGTDSYEQYF. Complete variable domain (other parts from reference TRBV7-2 and TRBJ2-7): GAGVSQSPSNKVTEKGKDVELRCDPISGHTALYWYRQSLGQGLEFLIYFQGNSAPDKSGLPSDRFSAERTGGSVSTLTIQRTQQEDSAVYLCASSRGTDSYEQYFGPGTRLTVT.